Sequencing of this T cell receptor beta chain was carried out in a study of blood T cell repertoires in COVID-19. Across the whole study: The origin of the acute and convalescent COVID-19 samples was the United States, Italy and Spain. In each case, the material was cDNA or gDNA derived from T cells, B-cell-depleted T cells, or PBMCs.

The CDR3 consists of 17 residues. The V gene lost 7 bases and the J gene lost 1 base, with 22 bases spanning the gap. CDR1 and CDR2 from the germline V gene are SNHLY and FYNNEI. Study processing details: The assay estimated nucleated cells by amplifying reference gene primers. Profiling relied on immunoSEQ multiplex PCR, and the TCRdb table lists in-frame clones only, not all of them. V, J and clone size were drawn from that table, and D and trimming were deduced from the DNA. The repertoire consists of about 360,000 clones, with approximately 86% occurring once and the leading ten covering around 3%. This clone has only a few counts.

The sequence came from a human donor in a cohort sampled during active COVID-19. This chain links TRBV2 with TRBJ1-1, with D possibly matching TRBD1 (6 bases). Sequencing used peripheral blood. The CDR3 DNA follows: TGTGCCAGCAATTCGCCTACAGGGAATAACGCGAACACTGAAGCTTTCTTT. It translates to CASNSPTGNNANTEAFF. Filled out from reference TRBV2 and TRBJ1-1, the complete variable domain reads EPEVTQTPSHQVTQMGQEVILRCVPISNHLYFYWYRQILGQKVEFLVSFYNNEISEKSEIFDDQFSVERPDGSNFTLKIRSTKLEDSAMYFCASNSPTGNNANTEAFFGQGTRLTVV.